A single sample is the source of the 15 T cell receptor beta chains below, sequenced in a study of T-cell reconstitution after alpha-beta-depleted transplantation in children. Unique molecular identifiers featured in how the TCRbeta library was prepared. MiXCR, applied by TCRdb to the PCR reads, yields one record per CDR3 protein. The table has about 980,000 distinct CDR3 sequences, roughly 31% seen once. Here the sequenced sample was PBMCs, mostly from graft donor cells, taken 360 days after TCRalphabeta/CD19-depleted stem cell transplant. These receptors originate from a boy less than two years old who had a stem cell transplant for SCID, so the T cells may come from the graft donor.

The chain carries TRBV12-3 or TRBV12-4 and TRBJ2-2, with D unresolved. This CDR3 is built from 15 residues. V lost 2 bases and J lost 7, with 14 bases in between. DNA for the CDR3: TGTGCCAGCAGTTTAACAACCTATATTGACGGGGAGCTGTTTTTT. Translation: CASSLTTYIDGELFF.

The V call is TRBV20-1, the J call TRBJ1-5; D call uncertain. Germline CDR1 reads DFQATT; CDR2 reads SNEGSKA (reference sequence). The ends were cut back, 5 bases at V and 7 bases at J, with 30 bases in the middle. The CDR3 runs 18 residues. The CDR3 nucleotides read TGCAGTGCTCCCCTCTTTGGTTCGGAGACTCATACCCACCAGCCCCAGCATTTT. This sequence encodes CSAPLFGSETHTHQPQHF.

The chain uses TRBV6-5 and TRBJ2-1; D possibly matches TRBD1 or TRBD2 (5 bases each). V lost 0 bases and J 4 bases, leaving 16 bases between the germline ends. Germline values: CDR1 MNHEY, CDR2 SVGAGI. The CDR3 runs to 17 residues. Written as DNA, the CDR3 is TGTGCCAGCAGTTACTCGGCGTTTGTGGGGGTTTACAATGAGCAGTTCTTC. Protein sequence: CASSYSAFVGVYNEQFF.

This clonotype has a handful of counts. The CDR3 DNA reads TGTGCCAGCAGCGTCGGGGGAGTGCAGTACTTC. As protein: CASSVGGVQYF. J is TRBJ2-7 and V is TRBV14; tentative D call: TRBD2 (6 bases). The ends were cut back, 5 bases at V and 9 bases at J, with 11 bases in the middle. The CDR3 spans 11 residues. Germline V gives CDR1 SGHDN, CDR2 FVKESK. Looking up the rest from reference TRBV14 and TRBJ2-7 gives the full variable domain: EAGVTQFPSHSVIEKGQTVTLRCDPISGHDNLYWYRRVMGKEIKFLLHFVKESKQDESGMPNNRFLAERTGGTYSTLKVQPAELEDSGVYFCASSVGGVQYFGPGTRLTVT.

This clonotype was counted a few times. The J gene is TRBJ2-5, the V gene TRBV15, with D unresolved. Germline V gene lookup returns CDR1 LNHNV and CDR2 YYDKDF (reference sequence). The CDR3 runs 14 residues. Trimming left V 7 bases short and J 4 bases short, with 16 bases between. The CDR3 sequence: CATTTASRAETQYF. The CDR3 DNA follows: TGTGCCACCACCACGGCTAGTCGGGCAGAGACCCAGTACTTC.

Turning to this clonotype: A single base separates this from a much larger clone, so it may be a read error. The chain carries TRBV7-9 and TRBJ2-2, with D maybe TRBD1 (6 bases). The length of the CDR3 is 14 residues. In germline, CDR1 is SEHNR, CDR2 FQNEAQ (reference sequence). The V gene lost 6 bases and the J gene lost 4 bases, with 12 bases spanning the gap. CDR3 amino acids: CASSYGQTTGELFF. The CDR3 DNA follows: TGTGCCAGCAGTTACGGACAGACCACCGGGGAGCTGTTTTTT.

The J gene is TRBJ2-5, the V gene TRBV5-1, with a tentative D call TRBD2 (7 bases). This CDR3 is 15 amino acids long. Germline lookup yields CDR1 SGHRS and CDR2 YFSETQ. Trimming pared 4 bases from V and 6 bases from J, leaving 19 bases between. In DNA, the CDR3 is TGCGCCAGCAGCAAGCAGGGGACTAATCAGAAGACCCAGTACTTC. Amino acids: CASSKQGTNQKTQYF.

The chain is built from TRBV4-1 and TRBJ1-5; tentatively, D is TRBD1 (5 bases). The CDR3 extends over 17 amino acids. Trimming stripped 5 bases from V and 3 bases from J, with 20 bases between. The germline V gene has CDR1 MGHRA and CDR2 YSYEKL. The CDR3 region has the DNA TGCGCCAGCAGCAGAGCGAATGCAGGGAGCCCCAATCAGCCCCAGCATTTT. It yields the protein CASSRANAGSPNQPQHF.

This clonotype was seen more than once but under ten times. DNA of the CDR3: TGTGCCAGCTCAGGGACGATTCCCTACGAGCAGTACTTC. Protein sequence: CASSGTIPYEQYF. The rearrangement links TRBV18 to TRBJ2-7; D could derive from TRBD1 or TRBD2 (5 bases each). Germline V gene lookup returns CDR1 KGHSH and CDR2 LQKENI. V was trimmed by 5 bases and J by 2 bases, leaving 10 bases between them. The CDR3 runs to 13 residues.

The chain joins TRBV6-2 or TRBV6-3 to TRBJ1-3, with TRBD1 as a possible D gene (5 bases). The CDR3 runs to 15 residues. Trimming cost V 10 bases and J 0 bases, with 16 bases left between them. Germline CDR1 MNHEY, CDR2 SVGEGT. The CDR3 region has the DNA TGTGCCACCAGGGAGATATGGTACTCTGGAAACACCATATATTTT. The encoded protein is CATREIWYSGNTIYF.

The V and J genes are TRBV28 and TRBJ2-4; D gene ambiguous. This CDR3 comprises 15 residues. Trimming stripped 6 bases from V and 0 bases from J, with 12 bases between. Germline V gene lookup returns CDR1 MDHEN and CDR2 SYDVKM. The CDR3 sequence is CASSRAWLAKNIQYF. CDR3 DNA sequence: TGTGCCAGCAGCCGAGCCTGGTTAGCCAAAAACATTCAGTACTTC.

This chain uses TRBV6-2 or TRBV6-3 with TRBJ1-2; 7 bases are shared with TRBD1. Per germline, CDR1 MNHEY and CDR2 SVGEGT. CDR3 length: 13 residues. The junction had 10 bases not matched to a gene; V was cut back by 6 bases and J by 9 bases. CDR3: CASSFASDRSYTF. The CDR3 DNA follows: TGTGCCAGCAGCTTCGCCTCGGACAGGAGCTACACCTTC.

The chain recombines TRBV5-1 with TRBJ2-3, with 8 bases fitting TRBD2. The CDR3 is 15 residues long. The germline V gene encodes CDR1 SGHRS and CDR2 YFSETQ. V lost 4 bases, J lost 6 bases, and 10 bases stayed unmatched. CDR3 coding DNA: TGCGCCAGCAGCAATTTAGCGGGGTCGTTTGATACGCAGTATTTT. This translates into CASSNLAGSFDTQYF.

CDR3 loop: CSVQLRGDREYGYTF. The CDR3 DNA reads TGCAGCGTGCAGCTCCGGGGGGACAGGGAGTATGGCTACACCTTC. The V gene is TRBV29-1, the J gene TRBJ1-2; 9 bases agree with TRBD1. CDR3 length: 15 amino acids. J gave up 5 bases and V 6 bases, and 13 bases lay outside the gene matches. Germline V gene lookup returns CDR1 SQVTM and CDR2 ANQGSEA.

V gene TRBV12-5 combines with J gene TRBJ1-1; D is possibly TRBD1 (6 bases). The CDR3 loop spans 15 amino acids. With 0 bases removed from V and 2 bases from J, the gap between germline ends came to 10 bases. CDR1 and CDR2 from the germline V gene are LGHNT and FRNRAP. The CDR3 sequence is CASGLVQGLNTEAFF. The CDR3 DNA sequence: TGTGCTAGTGGTTTGGTACAGGGACTAAACACTGAAGCTTTCTTT.